A single sample gave rise to the 25 T cell receptor beta chains below, sequenced in a study of CD8+ T cells in alopecia areata. Reverse transcription of extracted RNA yielded cDNA, which provided the sequencing template. Measured with immunoSEQ multiplex PCR; TCRdb has only the in-frame clones, and not every one. This repertoire shows under 300,000 clones, about 62% found once; its top ten account for 0.8% to 1%. Treatment reported: oral pan-JAK inhibitor, 5-10 mg twice daily. The input for sequencing was CD4+ T cells sorted from blood, taken at roughly week 53, from a patient treated with tofacitinib. These receptor sequences come from a human donor with alopecia areata.

The chain employs TRBV7-2 and TRBJ2-1, with 14 bases matching TRBD2. The CDR3 is 19 amino acids. CDR1 and CDR2 (germline): SGHTA, FQGNSA. Trimming took 7 bases from V and 1 from J; bases not matched to a gene: 12. The CDR3 sequence is CASIPGTSGGPPSYNEQFF. For the CDR3, the DNA is TGTGCCAGCATCCCCGGGACTAGCGGGGGCCCACCTTCCTACAATGAGCAGTTCTTC.

The V gene is TRBV5-1, the J gene TRBJ2-1, with D unclear. The CDR3 covers 14 residues. The V end lost 4 bases, the J end lost 0 bases, and 8 bases lay between the germline ends. The germline gives CDR1 SGHRS, CDR2 YFSETQ. DNA for the CDR3: TGCGCCAGCAGCCGGCCGAGCTCCTACAATGAGCAGTTCTTC. As protein: CASSRPSSYNEQFF.

V gene TRBV5-1 combines with J gene TRBJ2-5; D is tentatively TRBD1 or TRBD2 (5 bases each). The CDR3 is made up of 12 amino acids. V was trimmed by 0 bases and J by 14 bases, leaving 14 bases between them. Per the germline V gene, CDR1 is SGHRS and CDR2 is YFSETQ. CDR3 bases: TGCGCCAGCAGCTTGGCCGGGGACGGAGGATACTTC. This translates into CASSLAGDGGYF.

The rearrangement links TRBV4-2 to TRBJ1-2; D might be TRBD1 (6 bases). This CDR3 is built from 15 residues. V was cut by 4 bases and J by 6 bases, with 18 bases left in between. Germline CDR1 and CDR2: LGHNA and YNFKEQ. CDR3 protein: CASSLETGMIHGYTF. CDR3 nucleotide sequence: TGTGCCAGCAGCCTCGAAACAGGGATGATTCATGGCTACACCTTC.

The chain recombines TRBV5-6 with TRBJ2-5; D remains ambiguous. CDR1 and CDR2 from the germline V gene are SGHDT and YYEEEE. V was shortened by 7 bases and J by 5 bases, with 15 bases between the two germline ends. CDR3 length: 13 residues. The CDR3 bases are TGTGCCAGCCATCTAAGAGGCCGGGAGACCCAGTACTTC. Amino acid sequence: CASHLRGRETQYF.

This chain uses TRBV5-1 with TRBJ2-2, with D perhaps given as TRBD1 or TRBD2 (5 bases each). This CDR3 contains 15 residues. Trimming removed 4 bases from V and 0 bases from J, with 10 bases in between. The germline gives CDR1 SGHRS, CDR2 YFSETQ. CDR3 loop: CASSRDGPNTGELFF. The CDR3, as DNA: TGCGCCAGCAGCCGGGACGGACCGAACACCGGGGAGCTGTTTTTT.

There are a few counts of this clone. V gene TRBV29-1 combines with J gene TRBJ1-1; D is possibly TRBD1 (6 bases). Germline CDR1 SQVTM, CDR2 ANQGSEA. The CDR3 covers 12 residues. Between the trimmed V and J ends, which lost 5 bases and 3 bases, there was a span of 10 bases. The CDR3 protein is CSVHRDYTEAFF. The CDR3 nucleotides are TGCAGCGTTCACAGGGATTACACTGAAGCTTTCTTT. The whole variable domain, filled in from reference TRBV29-1 and TRBJ1-1, reads SAVISQKPSRDICQRGTSLTIQCQVDSQVTMMFWYRQQPGQSLTLIATANQGSEATYESGFVIDKFPISRPNLTFSTLTVSNMSPEDSSIYLCSVHRDYTEAFFGQGTRLTVV.

The J gene is TRBJ2-3, the V gene TRBV7-3, with TRBD2 matching over 9 bases. The germline V gene has CDR1 SGHTA and CDR2 FQGTGA. V shed 0 bases, J shed 5 bases, and the junction held 6 bases outside the gene matches. The CDR3 is 16 amino acids. CDR3 sequence reads: CASSLTTSGYGDTQYF. The CDR3 nucleotides are TGTGCCAGCAGCTTAACGACTAGCGGCTACGGAGATACGCAGTATTTT.

This clone was counted only a few times. The sample holds other DNA sequences that translate to the same CDR3. The chain couples TRBV29-1 to TRBJ2-7; D is ambiguous. Germline V CDR1 and CDR2: SQVTM, ANQGSEA. Trimming took 4 bases from V and 0 from J, leaving 4 bases between them. The CDR3 loop spans 11 amino acids. This chain's CDR3 is CSVASSYEQYF. The CDR3 nucleotides are TGCAGCGTTGCCAGCTCCTACGAGCAGTACTTC.

The chain joins TRBV6-1 to TRBJ1-1; TRBD1 is a possible D gene (6 bases). V dropped 6 bases and J dropped 6 bases, with 14 bases sitting between them. CDR1 and CDR2 from the germline V gene are MNHNS and SASEGT. The CDR3 runs to 13 residues. CDR3 bases: TGTGCCAGCAGCGCTATGTCAGGGGCTGAAGCTTTCTTT. Translation gives CASSAMSGAEAFF.

The count of this clone is one. V usage is TRBV29-1 and J usage is TRBJ1-1, with D unresolved. V was trimmed by 2 bases and J by 4 bases, leaving 8 bases between them. The germline CDR1 and CDR2 sequences are SQVTM and ANQGSEA. There are 12 residues in the CDR3. CDR3 amino acids: CSVEQVGTEAFF. CDR3 nucleotides: TGCAGCGTTGAACAGGTCGGCACTGAAGCTTTCTTT.

In this sample, this clone turned up a few times. This chain uses TRBV13 with TRBJ1-4, with 8 bases aligning to TRBD1. CDR1 and CDR2 from the germline V gene are PRHDT and FYEKMQ (reference sequence). This CDR3 has 16 amino acids. V lost 1 base, J lost 0 bases, and 1 base stayed unmatched. The CDR3 nucleotides read TGTGCCAGCAGCTTAGACAGGGGGGCAACTAATGAAAAACTGTTTTTT. Its protein is CASSLDRGATNEKLFF.

As for this clone: This specimen includes other DNA sequences encoding the same CDR3. The V call is TRBV7-9, the J call TRBJ2-7; D call uncertain. This CDR3 spans 11 amino acids. Germline V lookup: CDR1 SEHNR, CDR2 FQNEAQ (reference sequence). V was cut by 5 bases and J by 3 bases, with 5 bases left in between. The CDR3 here is CASSRGYEQYF. CDR3 nucleotides: TGTGCCAGCAGCAGAGGCTACGAGCAGTACTTC. Looking up the rest from reference TRBV7-9 and TRBJ2-7 gives the full variable domain: DTGVSQNPRHKITKRGQNVTFRCDPISEHNRLYWYRQTLGQGPEFLTYFQNEAQLEKSRLLSDRFSAERPKGSFSTLEIQRTEQGDSAMYLCASSRGYEQYFGPGTRLTVT.

This clone was seen more than once but under ten times. This rearrangement joins TRBV29-1 to TRBJ2-5; 10 nucleotides match TRBD2. The junction had 4 bases not matched to a gene; V was cut back by 4 bases and J by 5 bases. This CDR3 comprises 13 residues. In germline, CDR1 is SQVTM, CDR2 ANQGSEA. CDR3 in DNA: TGCAGCGTTGCCGGACTAGCGGTTGAGACCCAGTACTTC. This codes for CSVAGLAVETQYF.

The table lists this clone with a count of one. The chain carries TRBV29-1 and TRBJ2-2; TRBD1 matches 10 bases. V gave up 4 bases and J gave up 5 bases; unmatched junction bases: 1. Looked up from germline, CDR1 is SQVTM and CDR2 is ANQGSEA. This CDR3 is built from 13 residues. The DNA of the CDR3 is TGCAGCGTTGGGGACAGGGGTACCGGGGAGCTGTTTTTT. This sequence encodes CSVGDRGTGELFF.

The rearrangement links TRBV2 to TRBJ1-1; TRBD1 matches at 8 bases. In germline, CDR1 is SNHLY, CDR2 FYNNEI. The CDR3 covers 15 residues. The ends lost 4 bases at V and 1 base at J; junction bases unmatched: 5. The CDR3 sequence: CASSGRDRKNTEAFF. The CDR3 coding sequence is TGTGCCAGCAGTGGGAGGGACAGGAAGAACACTGAAGCTTTCTTT.

The chain employs TRBV25-1 and TRBJ2-5; maybe TRBD2 (6 bases). The CDR3 has 13 residues. CDR1 is MGHDK and CDR2 is SYGVNS in the germline V gene. The germline V and J ends were trimmed by 5 bases and 2 bases, with 9 bases remaining between them. CDR3 residues: CASSLGGQETQYF. The DNA of the CDR3 is TGTGCCAGCAGTTTGGGAGGTCAAGAGACCCAGTACTTC. Together with reference TRBV25-1 and TRBJ2-5, the CDR3 gives the full variable domain: EADIYQTPRYLVIGTGKKITLECSQTMGHDKMYWYQQDPGMELHLIHYSYGVNSTEKGDLSSESTVSRIRTEHFPLTLESARPSHTSQYLCASSLGGQETQYFGPGTRLLVL.

The V gene is TRBV9, the J gene TRBJ1-6; 8 bases fit TRBD1. Losses at the gene ends were 4 bases for V and 7 bases for J; bases not matched to a gene: 4. Germline loops: CDR1 SGDLS, CDR2 YYNGEE. CDR3 length equals 14 residues. CDR3 in DNA: TGTGCCAGCAGCCCGGACAGGGTAAATTCACCCCTCCACTTT. Amino acid sequence: CASSPDRVNSPLHF.

The chain couples TRBV27 to TRBJ2-4, with TRBD1 matching over 8 bases. Germline loops: CDR1 MNHEY, CDR2 SMNVEV (reference sequence). J gave up 16 bases and V 4 bases, and 9 bases lay outside the gene matches. There are 12 residues in the CDR3. This CDR3 is CASSSPGGSRYF. The CDR3 bases are TGTGCCAGCAGTTCCCCAGGGGGCTCAAGATACTTC.

The chain couples TRBV30 to TRBJ2-5, with 7 bases identical to TRBD2. Germline CDR1 reads GTSNPN; CDR2 reads SVGIG (reference sequence). V lost 5 bases, J lost 5 bases, and 8 bases stayed unmatched. The CDR3 has 13 amino acids. The CDR3: CAWGRVPMETQYF. CDR3 coding DNA: TGTGCCTGGGGGAGGGTCCCTATGGAGACCCAGTACTTC.

The V gene is TRBV30, the J gene TRBJ2-3; D ambiguous. V lost 4 bases and J 1 base, leaving 15 bases between the germline ends. CDR1 and CDR2 from the germline V gene are GTSNPN and SVGIG (reference sequence). The CDR3 is 15 amino acids. CDR3 loop: CAWTAGLTRTDTQYF. In DNA form, the CDR3 reads TGTGCCTGGACCGCCGGGCTAACTCGCACAGATACGCAGTATTTT.

The rearrangement joins TRBV30 to TRBJ1-1; D unclear. Deletions cut 5 bases from V and 3 bases from J, with 10 bases between. This CDR3 is 12 amino acids long. CDR1 and CDR2 (germline): GTSNPN, SVGIG (reference sequence). CDR3 nucleotides: TGTGCCTGGGGCAGGAGATACACTGAAGCTTTCTTT. Translating it yields CAWGRRYTEAFF.

CDR3 region: CASSEATPVMPQHF. The CDR3 bases are TGTGCCAGCAGTGAAGCTACCCCAGTTATGCCCCAGCATTTT. The rearrangement uses TRBV2 and TRBJ1-5; D unresolved. V was clipped by 0 bases and J by 9 bases, with 12 bases between them. There are 14 residues in the CDR3. Germline assignment: CDR1 SNHLY and CDR2 FYNNEI.

V gene TRBV5-1 combines with J gene TRBJ2-4; 8 bases fit TRBD1. CDR1 is SGHRS and CDR2 is YFSETQ in the germline V gene. This CDR3 comprises 15 residues. V was pared by 4 bases and J by 0 bases, with 3 bases of the junction left unmatched. In DNA form, the CDR3 reads TGCGCCAGCAGCCAGGACAGGGTAGCCAAAAACATTCAGTACTTC. This translates into CASSQDRVAKNIQYF.

This clone was found once. The rearrangement links TRBV7-9 to TRBJ2-5; no clear D gene. Looked up from germline, CDR1 is SEHNR and CDR2 is FQNEAQ (reference sequence). The CDR3 length is 15 residues. Trimming pared 4 bases from V and 4 bases from J, leaving 16 bases between. CDR3 nucleotides: TGTGCCAGCAGCTCTGGCACTGGTGGGGTAGAGACCCAGTACTTC. It translates to CASSSGTGGVETQYF.